The clone carrying this TCR beta chain was observed a few times. The antigen is undetermined. This specimen belongs to a study of early T cells in non-severe SARS-CoV-2 infection. Overall study: Investigators sequenced bulk RNA drawn from unsorted whole blood, and chains remained unpaired. Study results and caveats: Matching against VDJdb likely underestimated virus-specific expansions, favoring anti-spike CD8.

Unique molecular identifier tags were affixed to discrete cDNA molecules. From the 5' RACE reads, TCRdb called clonotypes with MiXCR, one entry per CDR3 protein. The sample shows tens of thousands of distinct CDR3 sequences, around 13% of them seen only once. The CDR3 runs to 15 residues. Germline V CDR1 and CDR2: MNHNS, SASEGT. Trimming stripped 7 bases from V and 2 bases from J, with 17 bases between. The sequencing sample was made of whole blood. The source of this sequence is an adult who was a healthcare worker with PCR-confirmed SARS-CoV-2 infection or an uninfected control (not recorded which). This chain joins TRBV6-1 and TRBJ1-2; maybe TRBD1 (5 bases). For the CDR3, the DNA is TGTGCCAGCACCCCACGACAGCAGCAAAACTATGGCTACACCTTC. Translated: CASTPRQQQNYGYTF.